This TCR beta chain originates from a study of T cells after yellow fever vaccination. The overall study: It was SMART-Seq v4 Ultra Low Input that prepared the fractions with low cell numbers. Study observations and caveats: Clones that expanded after primary vaccination mostly reappeared after the booster (around 96% CD4, 88% CD8). Weaker, the secondary response peaked sooner, at day 5 versus 15.

TCR cDNA, made by 5'RACE template switching, carried an added universal primer site and UMIs. TCRdb analysed the 5' RACE reads with MiXCR anew, one entry per CDR3 protein. The table shows just over 250,000 distinct CDR3 sequences, with around 5.2% occurring only once. This clonotype showed up just a few times. As yet, its antigen is unknown. The sequencing used CD4+ T cells sorted from PBMCs, collected on the day of the yellow fever booster vaccination. The clonotype comes from a man aged 18 to 29 who received the YFV17D yellow fever vaccine.

The CDR3, as DNA: TGTGCCAGCAGTTTATCGGCATCGGGCAGGGGGCAAGATACGCAGTATTTT. It yields the protein CASSLSASGRGQDTQYF. The V call is TRBV27, the J call TRBJ2-3; 8 nucleotides align to TRBD1. Trimming took 0 bases from V and 5 from J; bases not matched to a gene: 10. The CDR3 has 17 residues. Germline CDR1 MNHEY, CDR2 SMNVEV (reference sequence).